Following are 12 T cell receptor beta chains from one sample sequenced in a study of blood T cells in healthy people across ages. A sample-barcoded 5' primer and a J-beta primer mix were used in a second PCR of about 7 to 12 cycles. TCRdb re-called the 5' RACE reads through MiXCR, storing one row per CDR3 protein. The profile shows about 1,400,000 distinct CDR3 sequences, approximately 38% of them singletons. The sequenced sample consisted of blood. These receptors were obtained from a woman aged 18-29 years in good health.

The chain has TRBV2 and TRBJ2-5, with 8 bases identical to TRBD1. V shed 7 bases and J 0 bases; nucleotides not matched to a gene: 7. Germline CDR1 reads SNHLY; CDR2 reads FYNNEI. The CDR3 sequence is 15 residues long. The CDR3 DNA sequence: TGTGCCAGCATTGGACAGGGCAAGTACCAAGAGACCCAGTACTTC. It specifies CASIGQGKYQETQYF. Drawing the rest from reference TRBV2 and TRBJ2-5, the complete variable domain is EPEVTQTPSHQVTQMGQEVILRCVPISNHLYFYWYRQILGQKVEFLVSFYNNEISEKSEIFDDQFSVERPDGSNFTLKIRSTKLEDSAMYFCASIGQGKYQETQYFGPGTRLLVL.

The rearrangement joins TRBV28 to TRBJ2-7, with 7 nucleotides matching TRBD1. The length of the CDR3 is 16 residues. CDR1 MDHEN and CDR2 SYDVKM come from the germline V gene. V dropped 5 bases and J dropped 5; count of bases not matched to a gene: 15. The CDR3 spells CASSQDTTGTSDEQYF. In nucleotides, the CDR3 is TGTGCCAGCAGTCAAGATACGACAGGGACGAGCGACGAGCAGTACTTC.

The rearrangement links TRBV7-2 to TRBJ2-3, with 9 nucleotides matching TRBD2. V lost 2 bases to trimming and J lost 0 bases; unmatched junction nucleotides: 6. Germline-derived CDR1 and CDR2 are SGHTA and FQGNSA. The length of the CDR3 is 17 residues. CDR3 sequence (DNA): TGTGCCAGCAGCTTACGGCTAGCGGGGACTAGCACAGATACGCAGTATTTT. Protein sequence: CASSLRLAGTSTDTQYF.

The chain couples TRBV28 to TRBJ1-1; D might be TRBD1 (6 bases). This CDR3 has 16 amino acids. V lost 5 bases and J 1 base, leaving 17 bases between the germline ends. Germline-derived CDR1 and CDR2 are MDHEN and SYDVKM. The CDR3 DNA reads as TGTGCCAGCAGTCCCAGCGGGGGGCGAGGGAACACTGAAGCTTTCTTT. Residues: CASSPSGGRGNTEAFF.

Details on this clonotype: The germline gene is not matched at one end of the junction; a read error may be the cause. In DNA form, the CDR3 reads TGCGCCAGCCGCTTGGGGCATGTTTTCTCTGAAGCTTTCTTT. This codes for CASRLGHVFSEAFF. V gene TRBV5-1 combines with J gene TRBJ1-1, with a weak D call TRBD1 (5 bases). This CDR3 has 14 residues. Germline assignment: CDR1 SGHRS and CDR2 YFSETQ.

The chain recombines TRBV5-1 with TRBJ2-1; a weak D match, TRBD1 (6 bases). The CDR3 sequence is 15 residues long. V was shortened by 0 bases and J by 5 bases, with 12 bases between the two germline ends. CDR1 and CDR2 from the germline V gene are SGHRS and YFSETQ. In DNA, the CDR3 is TGCGCCAGCAGCTTGGTAGGGGGAAAGGACAATGAGCAGTTCTTC. As protein: CASSLVGGKDNEQFF.

In nucleotides, the CDR3 is TGTGCCAGCAGCCTCGGGACTCGGACGTATATGAACACTGAAGCTTTCTTT. Its protein is CASSLGTRTYMNTEAFF. This chain links TRBV7-8 with TRBJ1-1; maybe TRBD1 (5 bases). The germline gives CDR1 SGHVS, CDR2 FQNEAQ. V shed 5 bases and J shed 0 bases, with 19 bases lying between them. There are 17 residues in the CDR3.

The rearrangement joins TRBV10-3 to TRBJ2-7; D gene unclear. V was cut by 4 bases and J by 0 bases, with 7 bases left in between. The germline V gene has CDR1 ENHRY and CDR2 SYGVKD. The CDR3 totals 13 residues. The CDR3 DNA reads TGTGCCATCAGTGCCGCCAGCTCCTACGAGCAGTACTTC. Translating it yields CAISAASSYEQYF.

This clonotype was seen more than once but under ten times. The V gene is TRBV9, the J gene TRBJ2-5; TRBD1 or TRBD2 may be the D gene (5 bases each). Germline CDR1 reads SGDLS; CDR2 reads YYNGEE. The CDR3 is 16 amino acids. The V and J ends lost 2 bases and 3 bases respectively, with 17 bases between them. CDR3 DNA sequence: TGTGCCAGCAGCGTTCGGGACGAGACATGGGAAGAGACCCAGTACTTC. Translated, it gives CASSVRDETWEETQYF.

V gene TRBV21-1 combines with J gene TRBJ2-1; the table gives TRBD1 as D, unverified against the DNA. TRBV21-1 is a pseudogene locus. The CDR3 length is 12 residues. The CDR3 spells CASSKYDRHSFF. In DNA form, the CDR3 reads TGTGCCAGCAGCAAATATGACAGGCATTCGTTCTTC.

V gene TRBV18 combines with J gene TRBJ1-5; 9 bases agree with TRBD1. Germline values: CDR1 KGHSH, CDR2 LQKENI. This CDR3 has 15 amino acids. Unmatched junction bases numbered 7, after V lost 6 bases and J lost 4 bases. The CDR3: CASSPGTGKNQPQHF. The CDR3 DNA reads TGTGCCAGCTCTCCTGGGACAGGGAAAAATCAGCCCCAGCATTTT. The full variable domain, in which reference TRBV18 and TRBJ1-5 provide the parts outside the CDR3, is NAGVMQNPRHLVRRRGQEARLRCSPMKGHSHVYWYRQLPEEGLKFMVYLQKENIIDESGMPKERFSAEFPKEGPSILRIQQVVRGDSAAYFCASSPGTGKNQPQHFGDGTRLSIL.

The V and J genes are TRBV5-1 and TRBJ2-2, with TRBD1 matching over 11 bases. V was pared by 3 bases and J by 3 bases, with 4 bases of the junction left unmatched. The CDR3 is 16 residues long. Per germline, CDR1 SGHRS and CDR2 YFSETQ. CDR3 residues: CASSYGTGGDTGELFF. In DNA form, the CDR3 reads TGCGCCAGCAGCTATGGGACAGGGGGAGACACCGGGGAGCTGTTTTTT.